These 15 T cell receptor beta chains originate from one sample sequenced in a study of radiation and T cells in renal cell carcinoma. Time point specified: blood 2 weeks post-SBRT. The treatment was: 15 Gy SBRT to primary tumor, nephrectomy 4 weeks later. The method was immunoSEQ multiplex PCR; TCRdb's version includes in-frame clones alone and lacks a portion of them. The sample lists some 70,000 clones, 82% occurring once. This specimen was blood, taken from a patient whose treatment included radiotherapy and nephrectomy. Receptors were obtained from a man in his 60s with renal cell carcinoma.

The chain links TRBV7-2 to TRBJ2-3, with D unclear. The V end lost 4 bases, the J end lost 5 bases, and 22 bases lay between the germline ends. Germline CDR1 reads SGHTA; CDR2 reads FQGNSA. The CDR3 is 17 amino acids. The DNA of the CDR3 is TGTGCCAGCAGCTCCTCCCTCTCTGGCGCGGTGAAAGATACGCAGTATTTT. Encoded protein: CASSSSLSGAVKDTQYF.

This clone appeared a single time. The chain employs TRBV7-2 and TRBJ2-5, with 8 bases fitting TRBD2. Germline lookup yields CDR1 SGHTA and CDR2 FQGNSA. V was pared by 6 bases and J by 4 bases, with 4 bases of the junction left unmatched. The CDR3 extends over 13 amino acids. The CDR3 coding sequence is TGTGCCAGCAGGGCGGGGGGCAGAGAGACCCAGTACTTC. It codes for CASRAGGRETQYF.

This rearrangement joins TRBV5-1 to TRBJ2-1, with D perhaps matching TRBD1 (7 bases). CDR1 and CDR2 (germline): SGHRS, YFSETQ. The length of the CDR3 is 16 residues. The V end was cut by 3 bases, the J end by 5 bases, with 18 bases between. The DNA for the CDR3 is TGCGCCAGCAGCTCGGCCCGACTAGACAGGGACAATGAGCAGTTCTTC. Protein product: CASSSARLDRDNEQFF.

The sample holds a few counts of this clone. The chain carries TRBV27 and TRBJ2-7; maybe TRBD1 (5 bases). The germline gives CDR1 MNHEY, CDR2 SMNVEV (reference sequence). Trimming shortened V by 7 bases and J by 2 bases, and 9 bases separated the two germline ends. The length of the CDR3 is 12 residues. CDR3 region: CASTEQAYEQYF. In nucleotides, the CDR3 is TGTGCCAGCACCGAACAGGCCTACGAGCAGTACTTC.

The chain uses TRBV20-1 and TRBJ2-1, with D possibly matching TRBD2 (5 bases). Germline V gene sequence: CDR1 DFQATT, CDR2 SNEGSKA (reference sequence). CDR3 size: 11 residues. Trimming cost V 3 bases and J 9 bases, with 9 bases left between them. The CDR3 DNA reads TGCAGTGCTAGCGGGAATATTGAGCAGTTCTTC. This codes for CSASGNIEQFF.

The chain couples TRBV30 to TRBJ2-1; TRBD1 matches at 8 bases. V lost 5 bases, J lost 6 bases, and 12 bases stayed unmatched. From germline, CDR1 is GTSNPN and CDR2 SVGIG (reference sequence). CDR3 size: 15 residues. CDR3 DNA sequence: TGTGCCTGGTCCAACAGGGGGGTCCTCATCAATGAGCAGTTCTTC. Translated, it gives CAWSNRGVLINEQFF.

The chain links TRBV5-8 to TRBJ2-3; D possibly corresponds to TRBD1 (5 bases). From germline, CDR1 is SGHTS and CDR2 YDEGEE. With 0 bases removed from V and 0 bases from J, the gap between germline ends came to 5 bases. CDR3 length: 14 residues. The CDR3 bases are TGTGCCAGCAGCTTGGAGGGGAGCACAGATACGCAGTATTTT. Translation: CASSLEGSTDTQYF.

The rearrangement links TRBV5-5 to TRBJ2-1; no clear D. This CDR3 region has 13 residues. The ends were cut back, 5 bases at V and 4 bases at J, with 10 bases in the middle. Germline V gene lookup returns CDR1 SGHKS and CDR2 YYEKEE (reference sequence). The CDR3 loop is CASRRRLYNEQFF. CDR3 nucleotide sequence: TGTGCCAGCAGACGTAGGTTATACAATGAGCAGTTCTTC.

The V and J genes are TRBV7-2 and TRBJ2-7, with TRBD2 matching 12 bases. The trim removed 5 bases at V and 3 bases at J, leaving 11 bases unmatched. This CDR3 has 17 amino acids. Per the germline V gene, CDR1 is SGHTA and CDR2 is FQGNSA. CDR3 protein: CASSPTSGGSSSYEQYF. The CDR3 DNA follows: TGTGCCAGCAGCCCGACTAGCGGGGGTTCCTCTAGCTACGAGCAGTACTTC.

V is TRBV2 and J is TRBJ2-5; D perhaps matches TRBD2 (6 bases). With 4 bases removed from V and 2 bases from J, the gap between germline ends came to 8 bases. There are 13 residues in the CDR3. CDR1 is SNHLY and CDR2 is FYNNEI in the germline V gene. The CDR3 is CASSVRGQETQYF. The DNA for the CDR3 is TGTGCCAGCAGTGTTCGGGGGCAAGAGACCCAGTACTTC.

The gene calls are TRBV5-4 and TRBJ2-3, with 8 bases lining up with TRBD1. Germline CDR1 is SGHNT and CDR2 is YYREEE (reference sequence). The CDR3 contains 13 residues. The junction had 4 bases not matched to a gene; V was cut back by 4 bases and J by 6 bases. The CDR3 region has the DNA TGTGCCAGCAGCAGGACAGGGTCGGATACGCAGTATTTT. It is translated as CASSRTGSDTQYF.

This clone appeared a single time. The chain combines TRBV7-6 with TRBJ2-1; a possible D gene is TRBD1 (6 bases). The CDR3 length is 15 residues. Trimming stripped 5 bases from V and 3 bases from J, with 14 bases between. Looked up from germline, CDR1 is SGHVS and CDR2 is FNYEAQ. The CDR3 DNA follows: TGTGCCAGCAGCGCCACTCCGGGACACTACAATGAGCAGTTCTTC. Translated: CASSATPGHYNEQFF.

V is TRBV27 and J is TRBJ2-1; either TRBD1 or TRBD2 may fit D (6 bases each). Germline lookup yields CDR1 MNHEY and CDR2 SMNVEV (reference sequence). V was trimmed by 3 bases and J by 2 bases, leaving 23 bases between them. The CDR3 runs 19 residues. CDR3 nucleotide sequence: TGTGCCAGCAGTTTTTGGGTACAGGGAGGACCCTCCCCCTACAATGAGCAGTTCTTC. Its protein is CASSFWVQGGPSPYNEQFF.

This chain connects TRBV7-6 to TRBJ2-7; TRBD1 aligns across 9 bases. The CDR3 contains 14 residues. V lost 5 bases and J lost 3; bases outside the gene matches: 5. The V gene's germline CDR1 is SGHVS and CDR2 FNYEAQ. The CDR3 nucleotides are TGTGCCAGCAGCCTTTGGGGACAGGGCTACGAGCAGTACTTC. This translates into CASSLWGQGYEQYF.

The genes are TRBV7-9 and TRBJ1-4, with D uncertain. The CDR3 contains 13 residues. V was trimmed by 5 bases and J by 2 bases, leaving 6 bases between them. Germline CDR1 SEHNR, CDR2 FQNEAQ (reference sequence). The CDR3 reads CASSQDTNEKLFF. CDR3 coding DNA: TGTGCCAGCAGCCAGGATACTAATGAAAAACTGTTTTTT.